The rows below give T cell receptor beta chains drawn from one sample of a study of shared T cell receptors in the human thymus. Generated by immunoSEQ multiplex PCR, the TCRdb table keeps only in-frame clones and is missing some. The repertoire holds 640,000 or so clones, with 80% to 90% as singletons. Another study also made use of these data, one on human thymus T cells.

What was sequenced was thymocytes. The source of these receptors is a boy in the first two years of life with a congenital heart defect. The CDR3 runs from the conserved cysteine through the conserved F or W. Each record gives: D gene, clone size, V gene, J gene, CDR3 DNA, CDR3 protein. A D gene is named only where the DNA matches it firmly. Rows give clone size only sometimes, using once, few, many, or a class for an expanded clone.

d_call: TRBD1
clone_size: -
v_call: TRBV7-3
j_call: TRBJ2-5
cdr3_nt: TGTGCCAGCAGCTCTGGGACAGGTCAAGAGACCCAGTACTTC
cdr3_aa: CASSSGTGQETQYF

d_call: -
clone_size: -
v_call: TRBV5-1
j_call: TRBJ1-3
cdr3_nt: TGCGCCAGCAGCTACAGTGAACCGAGCTCTGGAAACACCATATATTTT
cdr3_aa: CASSYSEPSSGNTIYF

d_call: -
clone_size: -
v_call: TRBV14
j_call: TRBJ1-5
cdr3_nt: TGTGCCAGCAGCCAACGGGGCAATCAGCCCCAGCATTTT
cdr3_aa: CASSQRGNQPQHF

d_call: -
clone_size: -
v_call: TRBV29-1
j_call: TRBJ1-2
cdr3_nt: TGCAGCGTCATGGGCAGGGGTGGCTACACCTTC
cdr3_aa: CSVMGRGGYTF

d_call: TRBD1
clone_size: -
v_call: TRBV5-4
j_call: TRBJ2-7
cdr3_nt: TGTGCCAGCAGCCCATGGGGGGACAGGGGGGCCTACGAGCAGTACTTC
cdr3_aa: CASSPWGDRGAYEQYF

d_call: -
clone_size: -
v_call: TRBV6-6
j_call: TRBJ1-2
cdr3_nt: TGTGCCAGCAGTTACGCTGCAGTCTATGGCTACACCTTC
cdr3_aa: CASSYAAVYGYTF

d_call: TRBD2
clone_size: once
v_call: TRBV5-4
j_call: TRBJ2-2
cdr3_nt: TGTGCCAGCAGCTTAGCGGGAGACGACACCGGGGAGCTGTTTTTT
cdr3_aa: CASSLAGDDTGELFF

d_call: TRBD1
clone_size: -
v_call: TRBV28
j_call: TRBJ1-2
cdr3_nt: TGTGCCAGCAGTTTACCCCCTGACAGGGTCTACGTATGCTACACCTTC
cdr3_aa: CASSLPPDRVYVCYTF

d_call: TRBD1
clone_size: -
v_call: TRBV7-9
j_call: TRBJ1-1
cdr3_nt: TGTGCCAGCAGCTTAGCGTGGTCATCAGGGGGAGAAGACGCTGAAGCTTTCTTT
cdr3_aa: CASSLAWSSGGEDAEAFF

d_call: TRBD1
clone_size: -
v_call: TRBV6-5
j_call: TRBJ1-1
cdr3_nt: TGTGCCAGCAGTTATCAGGGGGCGAACACTGAAGCTTTCTTT
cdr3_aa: CASSYQGANTEAFF

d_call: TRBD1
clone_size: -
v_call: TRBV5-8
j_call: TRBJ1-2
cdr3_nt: TGTGCCAGCAGCTGGACAGGGGTCGGTGGCTACACCTTC
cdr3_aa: CASSWTGVGGYTF

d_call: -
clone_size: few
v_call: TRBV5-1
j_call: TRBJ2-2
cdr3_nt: TGCGCCAGCAGCTCGGAGGACACCGGGGAGCTGTTTTTT
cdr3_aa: CASSSEDTGELFF

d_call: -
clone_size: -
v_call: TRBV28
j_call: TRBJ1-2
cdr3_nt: TGTGCCAGCAGTTTAGGGAGACGGGGTCGGGGTGGCTACCCCTTC
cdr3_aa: CASSLGRRGRGGYPF